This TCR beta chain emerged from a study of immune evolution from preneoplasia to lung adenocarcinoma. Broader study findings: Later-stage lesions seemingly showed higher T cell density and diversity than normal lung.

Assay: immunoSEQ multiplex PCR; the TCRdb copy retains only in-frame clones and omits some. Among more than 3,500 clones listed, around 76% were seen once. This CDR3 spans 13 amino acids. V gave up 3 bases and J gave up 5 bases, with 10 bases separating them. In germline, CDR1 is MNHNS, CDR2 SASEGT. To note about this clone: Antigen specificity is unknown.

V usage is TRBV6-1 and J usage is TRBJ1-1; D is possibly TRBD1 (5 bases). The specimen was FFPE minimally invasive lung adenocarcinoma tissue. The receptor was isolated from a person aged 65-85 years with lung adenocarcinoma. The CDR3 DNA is TGTGCCAGCAGTGACCATTCAGGGACTGAAGCTTTCTTT. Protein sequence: CASSDHSGTEAFF.